The 18 T cell receptor beta chains reported below all come from one sample, sequenced in a study of T cells expressing NK-cell markers. TCRdb reprocessed the 5' RACE reads, with one entry per CDR3 protein and no DNA. Its listing shows 350,000 to 400,000 distinct CDR3 sequences. The sequenced sample consisted of blood T cells: a sorted CD56 or NKG2C T cell subset, CD4+ or CD8+ T cells, or bulk PBMC T cells (not recorded which). These receptor sequences come from a woman between 50 and 59 years old in good health.

V usage is TRBV7-8 and J usage is TRBJ2-4; TCRdb picks TRBD1, but there is no DNA to check that call. The germline V gene encodes CDR1 SGHVS and CDR2 FQNEAQ. The CDR3 is made up of 15 amino acids. The CDR3 loop reads CASSLRGGNKNIQYF.

The chain combines TRBV10-3 with TRBJ2-5. Germline V CDR1 and CDR2: ENHRY, SYGVKD. This CDR3 is built from 12 residues. This CDR3 reads CAISGLEETQYF.

The chain has TRBV5-1 and TRBJ1-1. The CDR3 runs 12 residues. The V gene's germline CDR1 is SGHRS and CDR2 YFSETQ. The CDR3 protein is CASRLGTNEAFF.

The CDR3 sequence is CASSRTGGAGNTIYF. The rearrangement uses TRBV5-5 and TRBJ1-3; the D gene TCRdb calls, TRBD1, cannot be checked with no DNA. Germline-derived CDR1 and CDR2 are SGHKS and YYEKEE (reference sequence). This CDR3 has 15 residues.

The chain employs TRBV24-1 and TRBJ2-2; TCRdb designates TRBD1, a call that cannot be tested without DNA. The CDR3 loop spans 16 amino acids. CDR1 is KGHDR and CDR2 is SFDVKD in the germline V gene. The CDR3 sequence is CATSVSGGTNTGELFF.

The V call is TRBV5-1, the J call TRBJ2-3; TCRdb selects TRBD2, and the lack of DNA leaves this call unchecked. CDR1 and CDR2 from the germline V gene are SGHRS and YFSETQ. This CDR3 contains 15 residues. The CDR3 protein is CASSLEGAGGDTQYF.

The chain recombines TRBV5-1 with TRBJ2-3; TCRdb designates TRBD1, a call that cannot be tested without DNA. Germline V gives CDR1 SGHRS, CDR2 YFSETQ. This CDR3 has 16 residues. The CDR3: CASSYAPPGARDTQYF.

The V and J genes are TRBV11-3 and TRBJ2-4. CDR1 is SGHNT and CDR2 is YENEEA in the germline V gene. The CDR3 extends over 13 amino acids. The chain's CDR3 is CASSLAGENIQYF.

CDR3 residues: CASSWTFYNEQFF. V is TRBV11-3 and J is TRBJ2-1; the TRBD2 assignment by TCRdb is unverifiable without DNA. The CDR3 spans 13 residues. CDR1 is SGHNT and CDR2 is YENEEA in the germline V gene.

The chain combines TRBV12-3 or TRBV12-4 with TRBJ1-2; TCRdb names TRBD1, which stays unverified in the absence of DNA. The CDR3 spans 16 residues. CDR3 amino acids: CASSFRVQGQSKGYTF.

The rearrangement joins TRBV5-1 to TRBJ2-1; TCRdb selects TRBD2, and the lack of DNA leaves this call unchecked. The CDR3 totals 20 residues. Germline CDR1 reads SGHRS; CDR2 reads YFSETQ. Here the CDR3 reads CASSLGLLAGAVSSYNEQFF.

The V and J genes are TRBV6-2 or TRBV6-3 and TRBJ2-2; TCRdb's D call, TRBD2, is unchecked because there is no DNA. This CDR3 has 17 residues. The germline CDR1 and CDR2 sequences are MNHEY and SVGEGT. The CDR3 reads CAGAKGGLAANTGELFF.

This rearrangement joins TRBV20-1 to TRBJ1-5; the D call of TRBD1 rests on TCRdb alone, since no DNA is present to check it. The CDR3 consists of 13 residues. CDR1 and CDR2 from the germline V gene are DFQATT and SNEGSKA (reference sequence). This chain's CDR3 is CSANSDRDQPQHF.

The chain couples TRBV7-3 to TRBJ2-1; TCRdb picks TRBD2, but there is no DNA to check that call. This CDR3 contains 15 residues. Germline loops: CDR1 SGHTA, CDR2 FQGTGA. The CDR3 protein is CASSSGTRSTDEQFF.

Here the CDR3 reads CASSYRIRGGSEIQETQYF. This sequence joins TRBV5-1 and TRBJ2-5; the TCRdb call, TRBD1, lacks DNA for checking. Per the germline V gene, CDR1 is SGHRS and CDR2 is YFSETQ. The CDR3 sequence is 19 residues long.

The chain employs TRBV29-1 and TRBJ2-6; TCRdb indicates TRBD2, and absent DNA this call remains unverified. The CDR3 is 17 residues long. Germline CDR1 reads SQVTM; CDR2 reads ANQGSEA. CDR3: CSVEDWASGAGANVLTF.

The chain joins TRBV11-3 to TRBJ2-7. Germline V gene data show CDR1 as SGHNT and CDR2 as YENEEA. The CDR3 is 13 amino acids. CDR3 amino acids: CASRRGSRDEQYF.

This sequence joins TRBV19 and TRBJ1-2. The CDR3 is 11 amino acids. The germline V gene encodes CDR1 LNHDA and CDR2 SQIVND (reference sequence). The CDR3 sequence is CAREGDYGYTF. The whole variable domain, filled in from reference TRBV19 and TRBJ1-2, reads DGGITQSPKYLFRKEGQNVTLSCEQNLNHDAMYWYRQDPGQGLRLIYYSQIVNDFQKGDIAEGYSVSREKKESFPLTVTSAQKNPTAFYLCAREGDYGYTFGSGTRLTVV.